This TCR beta chain was profiled in a study of cytomegalovirus exposure and HLA in healthy donors. In germline, CDR1 is MNHEY, CDR2 SMNVEV (reference sequence). The CDR3 runs 15 residues. V was pared by 3 bases and J by 0 bases, with 12 bases between. The PCR had 60 Vbeta and 13 Jbeta primers. TCRdb keeps only in-frame clones here, not all; method: immunoSEQ multiplex PCR. Of some 93,000 clones in the sample, under 90% were seen once. Findings of the study overall: Fewer N-insertions (relative to the roughly 610-donor mean) were reportedly seen in an Asian-associated ancestry cluster in a later analysis. In vitro assays verified that three CMV-associated chains recognized CMV antigens specifically. Some TCR beta chains (roughly 150 of them) were listed as cytomegalovirus-associated. Beyond CMV serostatus, there was no information to go on about immune exposure.

In this sample, this clone turned up a few times. Its matching antigen is unknown. The sequence was collected from a man between 45 and 60 years old in good health and CMV-seronegative. Sequenced: PBMCs. The rearrangement joins TRBV27 to TRBJ2-7, with D perhaps matching TRBD2 (6 bases). The CDR3: CASSLEGVGSYEQYF. In DNA, the CDR3 is TGTGCCAGCAGTTTGGAGGGAGTGGGCTCCTACGAGCAGTACTTC.